This T cell receptor (beta chain) was sequenced during a study of blood T cells in healthy people across ages (dated by TCRdb to about 2015). About the full investigation: In model experiments, template switching captured about one uniquely barcoded TCR beta cDNA molecule for every two T cells. The study measured age-related changes in TCR beta repertoire diversity using deep sequencing normalized with unique cDNA molecular identifiers. Donors were grouped into four age groups: young (average roughly 15 years), middle-aged (39), aged (62) and long-lived (around 82). To avoid experimental bias, donors of different ages were randomly spread across the sequencing lanes. The study analyzed two additional independent replicas of 1 million unique cDNA reads from the same blood draw for two donors, one aged 18 to 30 and one aged 80 or older. General conclusions and limits of the study: A strong correlation was found between observed TCR beta diversity and the percentage of naive T cells measured by flow cytometry. Because profiling used bulk unsorted PBMCs, naive and antigen-experienced compartments could not be compared conclusively. Compared with the aged group, the long-lived group had more naive CD4+ T cells, fewer expanded clones and increased TCR diversity, a pattern suggesting age selection. Observed TCR beta diversity per million T cells fell roughly linearly with age, and a significant reduction was already apparent by age around 40. Estimates of total diversity from one million sequenced T cells were regarded as lower bounds and underestimates. The CMV infection status of donors was not known, potentially confounding age-related changes in expanded clonotypes.

V and J lose 0 bases and 4 bases, and a span of 15 bases separates them. The CDR3, from cysteine to phenylalanine, totals 15 residues. Of all the DNA, just the CDR3 is kept, 45 bases in frame from base 1. According to the germline V gene (reference sequence), CDR1 reads DFQATT and CDR2 reads SNEGSKA. The 39 donors, aged about 6 to 100 years, were systemically healthy Caucasian individuals from Russia. Each donor gave around 9 milliliters of peripheral blood, collected into EDTA-treated Vacutainer tubes. Ficoll-Paque density-gradient centrifugation was used to isolate PBMCs, with at least 7 million per sample. Trizol reagent was used to extract total RNA from PBMCs, with at least 5.5 micrograms per sample. Naive CD45RAhigh/CD27high T cell percentages were measured by flow cytometry on a PBMC aliquot from every donor. As for this clonotype: Its antigen is currently not known. There are no base qualities to consult, and no much larger clone falls within one base.

Libraries were constructed by 5' RACE. The instrument was an Illumina HiSeq 2500. A second 7 to 11 cycle PCR used a sample-barcoded 5' primer and a J-beta primer mix. A template-switch 5' adaptor carrying 12 random nucleotides introduced a unique molecular identifier onto each TCR beta cDNA molecule. Each sample yielded at least 3 million CDR3-containing paired-end reads. First-strand cDNA synthesis was performed from all RNA using the Mint cDNA synthesis kit, with priming by a TRBC-specific oligonucleotide. Following uracil-DNA glycosylase treatment, all cDNA underwent a first 18-cycle PCR with the universal primers M1SS and BC2_uni_R. The study's own analysis went as follows. For normalization, 1 million high-quality reads, each with a distinct molecular identifier, were randomly selected from each sample. Reads sharing molecular identifiers were discarded rather than binned into consensus sequences. MiTCR, with a Q25 quality threshold and the strictest error-elimination algorithm, was used for CDR3 identification, clonotype clustering and error correction. A nonparametric unseen species model with Euler transformation was used to estimate lower-bound total TCR beta diversity. The public reads were reprocessed in TCRdb via fastp at Q25 and MiXCR, keeping in-frame beta chains. Identical CDR3 protein sequences are pooled into one entry, listed with their most common genes and DNA. TCRdb, not the authors, supplied the V and J calls. The sample records just over 800,000 distinct CDR3 sequences, approximately 67% of which are singletons. Jointly, the top ten make up 25% to 35% of the sample.

The sequence was collected from a man aged 25 to 40 in good health. Sequencing input: blood. This chain is built from TRBV20-1 and TRBJ1-1, with no D gene named confidently. The nucleotide sequence is given as TGCAGTGCTAGAGATGGGGAGGGCCCGGGCACTGAAGCTTTCTTT. Its protein product is CSARDGEGPGTEAFF.